The 22 T cell receptor beta chains presented below share a single source sample, sequenced in a study of vaccination and CD4 T cells after COVID-19. Treatment of the sample: roughly 11-day PBMC culture with coronavirus spike peptide pools or control peptides (ViraFEST assay). With the Oncomine TCR Beta short-read assay, DNA from cultured CD4+ T cells was sequenced. TCRdb re-called the PCR reads with MiXCR, one entry per CDR3 protein. This sample has 10,000 to 15,000 distinct CDR3 sequences; less than 75% occur once, and the top ten carry around 10%. For these receptors, no antigen is known. The sample taken for sequencing was CD4+ T cells from blood, cultured in vitro. Receptors originate from a human donor who had recovered from COVID-19.

The V gene is TRBV10-3, the J gene TRBJ1-2; no reliable D call. Trimming took off 3 bases at V and 2 bases at J, with 7 bases between the two ends. From germline, CDR1 is ENHRY and CDR2 SYGVKD. The CDR3 runs 13 residues. The CDR3 is CAISEFLNYGYTF. CDR3 sequence (DNA): TGTGCCATCAGTGAATTCTTAAACTATGGCTACACCTTC.

The V gene is TRBV7-2, the J gene TRBJ1-3; 10 bases align to TRBD1. Trimming cost V 5 bases and J 7 bases; bases outside gene matches: 14. Germline values: CDR1 SGHTA, CDR2 FQGNSA. This CDR3 has 17 residues. The CDR3: CASSARLGQGRPNTIYF. The DNA for the CDR3 is TGTGCCAGCAGCGCCCGCTTGGGACAGGGGAGACCGAACACCATATATTTT.

This clonotype was counted between two and nine times. This chain joins TRBV20-1 and TRBJ1-1; D unresolved. The V gene lost 5 bases and the J gene lost 5 bases, with 21 bases spanning the gap. Germline V gene lookup returns CDR1 DFQATT and CDR2 SNEGSKA (reference sequence). The CDR3 has 15 residues. The DNA of the CDR3 is TGCAGTGCTCCAATCATTCGGCCTGGTCGGACTGAAGCTTTCTTT. Its translation is CSAPIIRPGRTEAFF.

The chain employs TRBV20-1 and TRBJ2-3; TRBD2 agrees at 9 bases. The CDR3 totals 15 residues. V lost 6 bases and J lost 0; bases outside the gene matches: 7. From germline, CDR1 is DFQATT and CDR2 SNEGSKA (reference sequence). The CDR3 DNA reads as TGCAGTGCCAGAAGACTAGCGGCTAGCACAGATACGCAGTATTTT. It codes for CSARRLAASTDTQYF.

The chain recombines TRBV30 with TRBJ1-1; no clear D gene. Looked up from germline, CDR1 is GTSNPN and CDR2 is SVGIG (reference sequence). Trimming stripped 2 bases from V and 4 bases from J, with 5 bases between. CDR3 length equals 11 residues. The CDR3 nucleotides read TGTGCCTGGAGTTCAGTCACTGAAGCTTTCTTT. Its protein product is CAWSSVTEAFF.

The chain combines TRBV20-1 with TRBJ1-5; possible D gene TRBD1, 5 bases. Trimming pared 0 bases from V and 7 bases from J, leaving 13 bases between. Germline values: CDR1 DFQATT, CDR2 SNEGSKA (reference sequence). CDR3 length: 14 residues. The CDR3 DNA reads TGCAGTGCTAGAGATGGGGGGTCGGGGCAGCCCCAGCATTTT. As protein: CSARDGGSGQPQHF.

V and J are TRBV4-3 and TRBJ2-3; no reliable D call. CDR3 length: 13 amino acids. The V end lost 1 base, the J end lost 0 bases, and 2 bases lay between the germline ends. Germline V gene data show CDR1 as LGHNA and CDR2 as YSLEER. For the CDR3, the DNA is TGCGCCAGCAGCCAAGGGAGCACAGATACGCAGTATTTT. Translating gives CASSQGSTDTQYF.

The V call is TRBV11-3, the J call TRBJ2-2; D not certain. Trimming left V 5 bases short and J 9 bases short, with 13 bases between. From germline, CDR1 is SGHNT and CDR2 YENEEA. The CDR3 totals 13 residues. CDR3 sequence (DNA): TGTGCCAGCAGCCCCGTTACGGGCCGGGAGCTGTTTTTT. Residues: CASSPVTGRELFF.

This clonotype showed up just a few times. The V call is TRBV20-1, the J call TRBJ1-6; TRBD1 aligns across 10 bases. This CDR3 contains 16 residues. Germline loops: CDR1 DFQATT, CDR2 SNEGSKA (reference sequence). The J segment lost 8 bases and the V segment lost 0 bases, leaving 7 bases of the junction unmatched. The CDR3 sequence is CSARERQGAFDSPLHF. CDR3 bases: TGCAGTGCTAGAGAGAGACAGGGGGCTTTTGATTCACCCCTCCACTTT.

This clonotype was counted a few times. The V call is TRBV27, the J call TRBJ2-3; TRBD2 matches at 8 bases. CDR3 size: 18 residues. The germline gives CDR1 MNHEY, CDR2 SMNVEV (reference sequence). With V trimmed by 3 bases and J by 0 bases, 11 bases remained unmatched. The CDR3 coding sequence is TGTGCCAGCAGTTTGGCGGGCTTTAGCGGGATTAGCACAGATACGCAGTATTTT. This gives the protein CASSLAGFSGISTDTQYF.

The CDR3: CASSSPRGEQYF. The CDR3 DNA follows: TGTGCCAGTAGTTCTCCCAGGGGCGAGCAGTACTTC. This sequence joins TRBV19 and TRBJ2-7; weak D call: TRBD1 (6 bases). V was cut by 5 bases and J by 6 bases, with 11 bases left in between. Germline lookup yields CDR1 LNHDA and CDR2 SQIVND (reference sequence). The CDR3 consists of 12 residues.

V is TRBV20-1 and J is TRBJ1-1, with a weak D call TRBD1 (6 bases). V gave up 3 bases and J gave up 7 bases, with 12 bases separating them. The CDR3 length is 12 residues. Germline V gives CDR1 DFQATT, CDR2 SNEGSKA (reference sequence). CDR3 coding DNA: TGCAGTGCTAGTCAGGGGCGGGGTGAAGCTTTCTTT. Translating it yields CSASQGRGEAFF.

Note on this clonotype: The CDR3 does not close with the conserved phenylalanine or tryptophan, likely indicating a read error. This chain uses TRBV6-1 with TRBJ2-7, with D possibly TRBD1 on 6 matching bases. Trimming removed 7 bases at V and 1 base at J, with 8 bases between. CDR3 size: 12 residues. Germline V gene lookup returns CDR1 MNHNS and CDR2 SASEGT. The CDR3 DNA follows: TGTGCCAGCAACAGGGAGTCCTACGAGCAGTACTCC. It yields the protein CASNRESYEQYS.

This clonotype was found a few times. The chain employs TRBV20-1 and TRBJ1-5; tentative D call: TRBD1 (5 bases). CDR1 and CDR2 from the germline V gene are DFQATT and SNEGSKA (reference sequence). Trimming removed 5 bases at V and 5 bases at J, with 13 bases between. CDR3 size: 13 residues. The CDR3 nucleotides are TGCAGTGCTGGGACCAGGGCCGATCAGCCCCAGCATTTT. It codes for CSAGTRADQPQHF.

The genes are TRBV6-1 and TRBJ2-2; D possibly corresponds to TRBD2 (6 bases). This CDR3 has 16 amino acids. Germline lookup yields CDR1 MNHNS and CDR2 SASEGT. V shed 5 bases and J shed 7 bases, with 20 bases lying between them. CDR3 sequence: CASSRDFLPPGGELFF. CDR3 coding DNA: TGTGCCAGCAGTCGGGACTTCTTACCCCCAGGCGGGGAGCTGTTTTTT.

This clonotype occurred a few times. The chain joins TRBV2 to TRBJ2-1; TRBD2 agrees at 11 bases. CDR1 is SNHLY, CDR2 FYNNEI, per germline. V lost 6 bases to trimming and J lost 4 bases; unmatched junction nucleotides: 5. The CDR3 loop spans 15 amino acids. CDR3 amino acids: CASRGLAGGYNEQFF. CDR3 coding DNA: TGTGCCAGCAGAGGTCTAGCGGGGGGTTACAATGAGCAGTTCTTC.

The J gene is TRBJ1-1, the V gene TRBV7-3, with a tentative D call TRBD1 (5 bases). Germline loops: CDR1 SGHTA, CDR2 FQGTGA. CDR3 length equals 13 residues. Trimming removed 3 bases from V and 6 bases from J, with 11 bases in between. The DNA of the CDR3 is TGTGCCAGCAGCTTTAACGTGGGGGCTGAAGCTTTCTTT. As protein: CASSFNVGAEAFF.

This rearrangement joins TRBV20-1 to TRBJ2-7; 8 bases are shared with TRBD2. Trimming cost V 2 bases and J 4 bases; bases outside gene matches: 4. The CDR3 is made up of 13 amino acids. Germline V gives CDR1 DFQATT, CDR2 SNEGSKA (reference sequence). The CDR3 reads CSARPGGKYEQYF. DNA for the CDR3: TGCAGTGCTAGACCGGGAGGGAAGTACGAGCAGTACTTC.

This clonotype was found once. This chain connects TRBV15 to TRBJ1-3; 8 nucleotides line up with TRBD1. Germline V lookup: CDR1 LNHNV, CDR2 YYDKDF (reference sequence). Trimming took 1 base from V and 4 from J; bases not matched to a gene: 0. CDR3 length: 14 residues. CDR3 in DNA: TGTGCCACCAGCAGAGGGACAGGGGGAAACACCATATATTTT. Translating it yields CATSRGTGGNTIYF.

The chain links TRBV5-8 to TRBJ1-5; D remains ambiguous. This CDR3 comprises 14 residues. V dropped 2 bases and J dropped 0 bases, with 6 bases sitting between them. Germline V gene data show CDR1 as SGHTS and CDR2 as YDEGEE. CDR3: CASSFVNSNQPQHF. CDR3 nucleotides: TGTGCCAGCAGCTTTGTCAATAGCAATCAGCCCCAGCATTTT.

The V and J genes are TRBV4-2 and TRBJ2-5; D is perhaps TRBD1 (6 bases). Deletions cut 1 base from V and 5 bases from J, with 17 bases between. This CDR3 comprises 16 residues. Germline V CDR1 and CDR2: LGHNA, YNFKEQ. The CDR3 DNA reads TGTGCCAGCAGCCAAGGGGGCGAGGGGGTTGGGGAGACCCAGTACTTC. As protein: CASSQGGEGVGETQYF.

The chain combines TRBV6-2 or TRBV6-3 with TRBJ1-2; weak D call: TRBD1 (5 bases). Germline V lookup: CDR1 MNHEY, CDR2 SVGEGT. V dropped 5 bases and J dropped 8 bases, with 12 bases sitting between them. CDR3 length: 12 residues. DNA for the CDR3: TGTGCCAGCAGTCAAGGGGTTCCCGGCTACACCTTC. Amino acids: CASSQGVPGYTF.